Below, 29 T cell receptor beta chains from the same sample are listed, as sequenced in a study of T cells after yellow fever vaccination. Via MiXCR, TCRdb re-called the 5' RACE reads, giving one row per CDR3 protein. The sample has about 370,000 distinct CDR3 sequences, around 10% seen once. The starting material was PBMCs, obtained on the day of the first yellow fever vaccination. All receptors come from a man aged 18-30 years who received the YFV17D yellow fever vaccine.

In its sample, this clonotype was seen many times. This chain joins TRBV5-1 and TRBJ2-1; 7 nucleotides agree with TRBD1. Germline values: CDR1 SGHRS, CDR2 YFSETQ. Germline trimming cut 0 bases from V and 7 bases from J; bases unmatched to any gene: 10. There are 16 residues in the CDR3. The CDR3 region has the DNA TGCGCCAGCAGCTTGGAGCCCCGACAGGGCGGGAATGAGCAGTTCTTC. Protein sequence: CASSLEPRQGGNEQFF.

This clonotype was counted ten times or more. The chain has TRBV20-1 and TRBJ2-3, with 9 bases aligning to TRBD1. Germline lookup yields CDR1 DFQATT and CDR2 SNEGSKA (reference sequence). The V gene end was trimmed by 5 bases and the J gene end by 0 bases; junction bases not matched to a gene: 3. This CDR3 contains 14 residues. CDR3 in amino acids: CSASQGASTDTQYF. The CDR3 region has the DNA TGCAGTGCTTCACAGGGGGCGAGCACAGATACGCAGTATTTT.

The chain uses TRBV7-2 and TRBJ2-1, with TRBD1 as a possible D gene (6 bases). The V end lost 5 bases, the J end lost 6 bases, and 20 bases lay between the germline ends. Per the germline V gene, CDR1 is SGHTA and CDR2 is FQGNSA. This CDR3 has 16 amino acids. In DNA form, the CDR3 reads TGTGCCAGCAGCCCACAGGGTATACTTCTTTTCAATGAGCAGTTCTTC. Protein product: CASSPQGILLFNEQFF.

The genes are TRBV14 and TRBJ2-3; D not certain. The CDR3 runs 13 residues. V lost 0 bases, J lost 4 bases, and 5 bases lay in between. Germline loops: CDR1 SGHDN, CDR2 FVKESK. The CDR3 DNA follows: TGTGCCAGCAGCCAAGATTGGGCAGATACGCAGTATTTT. It codes for CASSQDWADTQYF. Variable domain in full (rest from reference TRBV14 and TRBJ2-3): EAGVTQFPSHSVIEKGQTVTLRCDPISGHDNLYWYRRVMGKEIKFLLHFVKESKQDESGMPNNRFLAERTGGTYSTLKVQPAELEDSGVYFCASSQDWADTQYFGPGTRLTVL.

In nucleotides, the CDR3 is TGTGCCAGCAGCTTCAGGAGGATTAACACTGAAGCTTTCTTT. Translation: CASSFRRINTEAFF. The rearrangement uses TRBV7-6 and TRBJ1-1, with unresolved D. The CDR3 sequence is 14 residues long. Germline V gene sequence: CDR1 SGHVS, CDR2 FNYEAQ. The V gene lost 3 bases and the J gene lost 2 bases, with 10 bases spanning the gap.

This clonotype was picked up a small number of times. V is TRBV6-5 and J is TRBJ1-5, with D possibly matching TRBD1 (6 bases). Germline loops: CDR1 MNHEY, CDR2 SVGAGI. V gave up 2 bases and J gave up 0 bases, with 8 bases separating them. The length of the CDR3 is 15 residues. The CDR3 protein is CASSYGTPSNQPQHF. CDR3 sequence (DNA): TGTGCCAGCAGTTACGGGACACCTAGCAATCAGCCCCAGCATTTT.

In this sample, this clonotype turned up many times. The rearrangement links TRBV7-3 to TRBJ1-6, with a tentative D call TRBD1 (5 bases). Germline V gene data show CDR1 as SGHTA and CDR2 as FQGTGA. V was pared by 5 bases and J by 10 bases, with 15 bases between. This CDR3 has 14 residues. The CDR3 bases are TGTGCCAGCAGCAAGGGGTCCCTTGGATCACCCCTCCACTTT. This sequence encodes CASSKGSLGSPLHF.

There are a few counts of this clonotype. This chain joins TRBV7-9 and TRBJ1-5, with 7 positions matching TRBD1. V lost 5 bases to trimming and J lost 0 bases; unmatched junction nucleotides: 7. This CDR3 has 16 amino acids. Germline V gene sequence: CDR1 SEHNR, CDR2 FQNEAQ (reference sequence). The CDR3 DNA reads TGTGCCAGCAGCCCGGACAGGACTGGTAGCAATCAGCCCCAGCATTTT. It codes for CASSPDRTGSNQPQHF.

The chain joins TRBV5-4 to TRBJ2-5; D remains ambiguous. The CDR3 spans 13 residues. With 5 bases removed from V and 4 bases from J, the gap between germline ends came to 12 bases. CDR1 and CDR2 (germline): SGHNT, YYREEE (reference sequence). CDR3: CASRTTDRETQYF. The CDR3 coding sequence is TGTGCCAGCAGAACGACCGATAGAGAGACCCAGTACTTC.

This clonotype was detected a few times. The chain uses TRBV5-4 and TRBJ2-3; D is perhaps TRBD1 (6 bases). V was clipped by 3 bases and J by 6 bases, with 20 bases between them. The CDR3 spans 16 residues. Germline V CDR1 and CDR2: SGHNT, YYREEE (reference sequence). The chain's CDR3 is CASSSGRHGQTDTQYF. Here the CDR3 DNA reads TGTGCCAGCAGCTCGGGGAGACATGGACAGACGGATACGCAGTATTTT. Combining the CDR3 with reference TRBV5-4 and TRBJ2-3 gives the whole variable domain ETGVTQSPTHLIKTRGQQVTLRCSSQSGHNTVSWYQQALGQGPQFIFQYYREEENGRGNFPPRFSGLQFPNYSSELNVNALELDDSALYLCASSSGRHGQTDTQYFGPGTRLTVL.

In its sample, this clonotype was seen many times. The gene calls are TRBV5-1 and TRBJ1-1; D is ambiguous. The V gene lost 0 bases and the J gene lost 1 base, with 4 bases spanning the gap. The V gene's germline CDR1 is SGHRS and CDR2 YFSETQ. The CDR3 consists of 13 residues. CDR3 sequence reads: CASSLEQNTEAFF. In DNA form, the CDR3 reads TGCGCCAGCAGCTTGGAGCAGAACACTGAAGCTTTCTTT.

The sample holds many counts of this clonotype. The chain is built from TRBV9 and TRBJ2-7, with D uncertain. The ends were cut back, 0 bases at V and 2 bases at J, with 9 bases in the middle. The CDR3 loop spans 14 amino acids. CDR1 is SGDLS and CDR2 is YYNGEE in the germline V gene. CDR3 bases: TGTGCCAGCAGCGTAGAACCGCTTGCCTACGAGCAGTACTTC. It encodes CASSVEPLAYEQYF.

The chain joins TRBV11-2 to TRBJ1-2; 11 nucleotides agree with TRBD1. Germline CDR1 and CDR2: SGHAT and FQNNGV. The CDR3 is 15 residues long. V was pared by 6 bases and J by 3 bases, with 6 bases of the junction left unmatched. CDR3 sequence: CASRYGTGGYYGYTF. In DNA, the CDR3 is TGTGCCAGCAGATATGGGACAGGGGGATACTATGGCTACACCTTC.

The genes are TRBV5-4 and TRBJ1-2; unclear D gene. The CDR3 contains 15 residues. V dropped 0 bases and J dropped 3 bases, with 12 bases sitting between them. Germline loops: CDR1 SGHNT, CDR2 YYREEE (reference sequence). This CDR3 reads CASSLGSSGHYGYTF. CDR3 bases: TGTGCCAGCAGCTTGGGATCTTCTGGGCACTATGGCTACACCTTC. Based on the CDR3 plus reference TRBV5-4 and TRBJ1-2, the full variable domain is ETGVTQSPTHLIKTRGQQVTLRCSSQSGHNTVSWYQQALGQGPQFIFQYYREEENGRGNFPPRFSGLQFPNYSSELNVNALELDDSALYLCASSLGSSGHYGYTFGSGTRLTVV.

This clonotype was found a few times. The chain has TRBV4-3 and TRBJ1-2; tentative D call: TRBD1 (6 bases). Trimming removed 4 bases from V and 0 bases from J, with 15 bases in between. The germline gives CDR1 LGHNA, CDR2 YSLEER. The CDR3 runs to 16 residues. CDR3 nucleotides: TGCGCCAGCAGCCCTGCCCGGACAGAGTCTAACTATGGCTACACCTTC. This gives the protein CASSPARTESNYGYTF.

This clonotype has more than one count but fewer than ten. The chain carries TRBV5-1 and TRBJ1-2; D is undetermined. Trimming took 2 bases from V and 4 from J, leaving 9 bases between them. From germline, CDR1 is SGHRS and CDR2 YFSETQ. CDR3 length: 13 residues. The CDR3 sequence is CASSFGDFYGYTF. The CDR3 DNA follows: TGCGCCAGCAGCTTCGGAGATTTCTATGGCTACACCTTC.

This clonotype was counted ten times or more. This sequence joins TRBV24-1 and TRBJ2-2; the D is unclear. This CDR3 spans 15 amino acids. The germline V gene encodes CDR1 KGHDR and CDR2 SFDVKD. Trimming cost V 3 bases and J 4 bases, with 11 bases left between them. The CDR3 here is CATSDRTEPTGELFF. DNA for the CDR3: TGTGCCACCAGTGATAGGACCGAACCCACCGGGGAGCTGTTTTTT.

This clonotype was observed a few times. V is TRBV7-6 and J is TRBJ1-3; 7 nucleotides line up with TRBD1. CDR3 length: 17 residues. V shed 0 bases, J shed 2 bases, and the junction held 7 bases outside the gene matches. The germline V gene has CDR1 SGHVS and CDR2 FNYEAQ. In DNA form, the CDR3 reads TGTGCCAGCAGCTTAGCCAGTGGTACAGGGGCTGGAAACACCATATATTTT. It encodes CASSLASGTGAGNTIYF.

The chain uses TRBV7-2 and TRBJ2-5; the match to TRBD1 covers 7 bases. Trimming cost V 3 bases and J 7 bases; bases outside gene matches: 5. Germline lookup yields CDR1 SGHTA and CDR2 FQGNSA. CDR3 length: 13 residues. CDR3 loop: CASSFQGDGTQYF. The CDR3 nucleotides read TGTGCCAGCAGCTTCCAGGGGGATGGGACCCAGTACTTC.

The chain recombines TRBV25-1 with TRBJ2-1; 8 bases are shared with TRBD1. The junction had 11 bases not matched to a gene; V was cut back by 3 bases and J by 4 bases. The V gene's germline CDR1 is MGHDK and CDR2 SYGVNS. The CDR3 length is 17 residues. The CDR3 is CASSDPLAGGRYNEQFF. The CDR3 DNA reads TGTGCCAGCAGTGATCCCCTGGCAGGGGGCAGGTACAATGAGCAGTTCTTC.

The CDR3 is CASSQVNRGSAGYTF. DNA for the CDR3: TGCGCCAGCAGCCAGGTGAACAGGGGCTCTGCTGGCTACACCTTC. This chain uses TRBV4-1 with TRBJ1-2; 7 nucleotides line up with TRBD1. This CDR3 region has 15 residues. With V trimmed by 3 bases and J by 7 bases, 11 bases remained unmatched. Per the germline V gene, CDR1 is MGHRA and CDR2 is YSYEKL.

The V gene is TRBV20-1, the J gene TRBJ1-4; D unresolved. Germline lookup yields CDR1 DFQATT and CDR2 SNEGSKA (reference sequence). V lost 5 bases, J lost 8 bases, and 9 bases lay in between. This CDR3 is 11 amino acids long. CDR3 nucleotides: TGCAGTGCTTTCTTTTTCGAAAAACTGTTTTTT. Its protein is CSAFFFEKLFF.

The V call is TRBV11-3, the J call TRBJ2-6; unclear D gene. The CDR3 totals 14 residues. Trimming took off 9 bases at V and 0 bases at J, with 9 bases between the two ends. Germline V gives CDR1 SGHNT, CDR2 YENEEA. The CDR3 region has the DNA TGTGCCAGGTCCTCCCGCTCTGGGGCCAACGTCCTGACTTTC. Translated, it gives CARSSRSGANVLTF.

The V call is TRBV14, the J call TRBJ2-3; D is unclear. V dropped 1 base and J dropped 0 bases, with 11 bases sitting between them. CDR1 and CDR2 (germline): SGHDN, FVKESK. The CDR3 spans 16 residues. This chain's CDR3 is CASSQGVGGSTDTQYF. In nucleotides, the CDR3 is TGTGCCAGCAGCCAAGGAGTTGGCGGTAGCACAGATACGCAGTATTTT.

This clonotype was seen a few times. The rearrangement joins TRBV9 to TRBJ1-6; D unresolved. V lost 4 bases and J 4 bases, leaving 18 bases between the germline ends. CDR3 length equals 17 residues. The germline V gene has CDR1 SGDLS and CDR2 YYNGEE. CDR3 nucleotide sequence: TGTGCCAGCAGCCTGAACCCCCTCACCGGGTATAATTCACCCCTCCACTTT. Translating gives CASSLNPLTGYNSPLHF.

This clonotype was detected only a few times. This rearrangement joins TRBV5-4 to TRBJ1-4, with TRBD1 matching over 8 bases. The length of the CDR3 is 14 residues. The junction had 5 bases not matched to a gene; V was cut back by 4 bases and J by 6 bases. In germline, CDR1 is SGHNT, CDR2 YYREEE (reference sequence). The CDR3 sequence: CASSNRTGHEKLFF. The CDR3 nucleotides are TGTGCCAGCAGCAACCGGACAGGGCATGAAAAACTGTTTTTT.

The V gene is TRBV20-1, the J gene TRBJ2-7; D remains ambiguous. V was trimmed by 3 bases and J by 4 bases, leaving 16 bases between them. CDR3 length: 14 amino acids. Germline CDR1 is DFQATT and CDR2 is SNEGSKA (reference sequence). The CDR3 DNA follows: TGCAGTGCTAGTGCCTTAGACATGGGGTACGAGCAGTACTTC. Amino acids: CSASALDMGYEQYF.

This clonotype has only a few counts. The chain employs TRBV5-1 and TRBJ2-5, with a weak D call TRBD1 (5 bases). Trimming took off 4 bases at V and 4 bases at J, with 17 bases between the two ends. Looked up from germline, CDR1 is SGHRS and CDR2 is YFSETQ. The CDR3 is 15 amino acids. CDR3 residues: CASSPSHGRGETQYF. DNA for the CDR3: TGCGCCAGCAGCCCCAGTCATGGAAGGGGAGAGACCCAGTACTTC.

In its sample, this clonotype was seen a few times. The rearrangement uses TRBV7-8 and TRBJ1-2; a weak D match, TRBD1 (5 bases). This CDR3 has 17 residues. CDR1 is SGHVS and CDR2 is FQNEAQ in the germline V gene. Trimming took off 2 bases at V and 6 bases at J, with 22 bases between the two ends. Written as DNA, the CDR3 is TGTGCCAGCAGCTTATGGGGCTTGGGGGTTGAAGAGGATGGCTACACCTTC. It is translated as CASSLWGLGVEEDGYTF.